These 5 T cell receptor beta chains share one sample of origin, sequenced in a study of blood T cell repertoires in COVID-19. TCRdb's copy holds only in-frame clones and misses some; the assay was immunoSEQ multiplex PCR. The table has fewer than 300,000 clones, around 87% seen once; the top ten hold over 2%. Sequences were obtained from peripheral blood. These receptors were obtained from a woman aged 45-60 years with acute or convalescent COVID-19.

A note on this clone: At one end, the junction sequence differs from germline, possibly due to a read error. The rearrangement uses TRBV19 and TRBJ2-6; no reliable D call. There are 16 residues in the CDR3. CDR1 and CDR2 (germline): LNHDA, SQIVND (reference sequence). As DNA, the CDR3 is TGTGCCACTAGTCCCCCACCCAGCTCTGGGGCCAACGTCCTGACTTTC. It specifies CATSPPPSSGANVLTF. Using reference TRBV19 and TRBJ2-6 for the parts outside the CDR3, the full variable domain is DGGITQSPKYLFRKEGQNVTLSCEQNLNHDAMYWYRQDPGQGLRLIYYSQIVNDFQKGDIAEGYSVSREKKESFPLTVTSAQKNPTAFYLCATSPPPSSGANVLTFGAGSRLTVL.

The V call is TRBV6-4, the J call TRBJ1-6; 8 nucleotides align to TRBD1. This CDR3 comprises 15 residues. The V segment lost 6 bases and the J segment 7 bases; nucleotides outside the gene matches: 8. CDR1 is MRHNA and CDR2 is SNTAGT in the germline V gene. The CDR3 loop is CASRDTDRGNSPLHF. The CDR3 nucleotides read TGTGCCAGCAGAGATACCGACAGGGGAAATTCACCCCTCCACTTT.

CDR3 in amino acids: CASSLRRQIEAFF. The CDR3 region has the DNA TGTGCCAGCAGTTTACGGCGGCAGATTGAAGCTTTCTTT. The chain employs TRBV27 and TRBJ1-1; no reliable D call. This CDR3 comprises 13 residues. Germline CDR1 reads MNHEY; CDR2 reads SMNVEV (reference sequence). The V gene lost 2 bases and the J gene lost 7 bases, with 11 bases spanning the gap.

The J gene is TRBJ1-5, the V gene TRBV5-5; D uncertain. The CDR3 has 15 residues. Trimming pared 4 bases from V and 5 bases from J, leaving 16 bases between. Germline CDR1 and CDR2: SGHKS and YYEKEE (reference sequence). CDR3 coding DNA: TGTGCCAGCAGCGGGGTGACGGGGATTGATCAGCCCCAGCATTTT. Residues: CASSGVTGIDQPQHF.

Only one count was recorded for this clone. This chain links TRBV30 with TRBJ2-3; a weak D match, TRBD2 (6 bases). Germline V gene lookup returns CDR1 GTSNPN and CDR2 SVGIG (reference sequence). The CDR3 totals 19 residues. Trimming took 4 bases from V and 2 from J, leaving 28 bases between them. The CDR3 region has the DNA TGTGCCTGGACCGTGCTGTGGGGGAGGAAGGAGGATCCCACAGATACGCAGTATTTT. Translated, it gives CAWTVLWGRKEDPTDTQYF.